This T cell receptor (beta chain) comes out of a study of identical twins. This clonotype came up many times. From germline, CDR1 is SGHRS and CDR2 YFSETQ. With V trimmed by 4 bases and J by 9 bases, 7 bases remained unmatched. This CDR3 comprises 14 residues. From the 5' RACE reads, TCRdb called clonotypes with MiXCR, one entry per CDR3 protein. This sample has roughly 480,000 distinct CDR3 sequences; roughly 24% occur once, and the top ten carry approximately 2.9%. The donor group consisted entirely of healthy Caucasians. The same data also contributed to another study, on T cells expressing NK-cell markers.

Specimen: CD4+ T cells sorted from blood. This TCR was recovered from a woman aged 18-30 years in good health. The genes are TRBV5-1 and TRBJ1-6; 7 nucleotides line up with TRBD1. The CDR3 loop is CASSTGQPGSPLHF. The CDR3 bases are TGCGCCAGCAGCACGGGACAGCCGGGTTCACCCCTCCACTTT. Full variable domain (rest looked up from reference TRBV5-1 and TRBJ1-6): KAGVTQTPRYLIKTRGQQVTLSCSPISGHRSVSWYQQTPGQGLQFLFEYFSETQRNKGNFPGRFSGRQFSNSRSEMNVSTLELGDSALYLCASSTGQPGSPLHFGNGTRLTVT.